This T cell receptor beta chain comes out of a study of regulatory T cells in long-lasting Graves disease. Many counts were recorded for this clonotype. Building of the TCR beta libraries involved iRepertoire HTBI primers and Arm-PCR of CDR3 regions. One entry per CDR3 protein, called by TCRdb with MiXCR from the multiplex PCR reads. The data contain more than 400,000 distinct CDR3 sequences, around 15% of them singletons. Time point defined: newly diagnosed GD, antithyroid drugs for less than 3 months. With RNA extracted from PBMCs as input, the TCR library was made. The data also belong to a second study, concerning T cells in Graves' hyperthyroidism and ophthalmopathy.

Sequences were derived from peripheral blood mononuclear cells (PBMCs), sampled at new diagnosis, from a patient treated with antithyroid drugs. This receptor was identified in a woman under 40 with Graves disease.

CDR3 bases: TGTGCCAGCAGTTTCGGGCCTGACGTCAATGAGCAGTTCTTC. This translates into CASSFGPDVNEQFF. V usage is TRBV27 and J usage is TRBJ2-1; D is ambiguous. This CDR3 spans 14 amino acids. The germline gives CDR1 MNHEY, CDR2 SMNVEV (reference sequence). The V end was cut by 3 bases, the J end by 6 bases, with 12 bases between.